This T cell receptor (beta chain) was retrieved from a study of T cell responses to AZD1222 COVID-19 vaccine. TCRdb's table, derived via immunoSEQ multiplex PCR, lists solely in-frame clones and lacks some. The data contain more than 80,000 clones, 91% of them singletons. This CDR3 has 14 amino acids. V lost 2 bases to trimming and J lost 1 base, with 8 bases between them. Germline CDR1 is MNHEY and CDR2 is SVGAGI. This clonotype originated in an adult who received the AZD1222 COVID-19 vaccine. Material: peripheral blood, obtained 28 days after the second AZD1222 dose. V and J are TRBV6-5 and TRBJ1-1; TRBD1 is a possible D gene (6 bases). The chain's CDR3 is CASSYHRENTEAFF. The CDR3 DNA is TGTGCCAGCAGTTACCACAGGGAGAACACTGAAGCTTTCTTT.